This TCR beta chain was captured in a study of patients and donors after allogeneic stem cell transplantation. TCRdb reanalysed the RT-PCR reads using MiXCR and keeps one entry per CDR3 protein. The table lists 900,000 to 1,000,000 distinct CDR3 sequences, roughly 18% of them singletons. This clonotype appeared many times. V was cut by 2 bases and J by 1 base, with 9 bases left in between. The CDR3 sequence is 15 residues long. Germline-derived CDR1 and CDR2 are SEHNR and FQNEAQ (reference sequence). The chain has TRBV7-9 and TRBJ2-1; D gene ambiguous. The sample taken for sequencing was blood, either unsorted or a sorted T cell fraction (not recorded which). This TCR was sampled from a human donor who was either an allogeneic HSCT recipient or a stem cell or donor lymphocyte infusion donor (not recorded which). It is not recorded whose cells these are; they may come from a transplant donor. DNA for the CDR3: TGTGCCAGCAGCTTATATAGAGCGTCCTACAATGAGCAGTTCTTC. Translated: CASSLYRASYNEQFF.